This T cell receptor (beta chain) was recovered during a study of response to subunit inactivated influenza vaccine. Overall study findings and caveats: Few new T cells, the authors suggested, are recruited by each seasonal influenza vaccination.

One entry per CDR3 protein results from TCRdb running MiXCR on the RT-PCR reads. Here the sample spans more than 700,000 distinct CDR3 sequences, 21% being singletons. This clonotype has more than one count but fewer than ten. Antigen: not known. The receptor's source is a man aged 50 to 59 who received an inactivated influenza vaccine. The starting material was PBMCs from blood, obtained 4 to 6 days after vaccination.

The CDR3 sequence: CATSEAGHNYGYTF. DNA for the CDR3: TGTGCCACCAGTGAAGCGGGCCACAACTATGGCTACACCTTC. The rearrangement joins TRBV24-1 to TRBJ1-2; no firm D call. Germline V gene lookup returns CDR1 KGHDR and CDR2 SFDVKD. CDR3 size: 14 residues. Deletions cut 4 bases from V and 2 bases from J, with 10 bases between.